In its sample, the clone carrying this TCR beta chain was seen many times. This sample was taken from a study of blood T cell repertoires in COVID-19. Study as a whole: Collection of acute and convalescent COVID-19 samples took place in the United States, Italy and Spain.

The CDR3 length is 15 residues. Germline V gene sequence: CDR1 SGHRS, CDR2 YFSETQ. The V end lost 0 bases, the J end lost 6 bases, and 10 bases lay between the germline ends. Under the authors' procedure: Estimation of nucleated cell counts was performed using reference gene primer amplification. Sequencing used immunoSEQ multiplex PCR; TCRdb keeps in-frame clones, though not all of them. The V and J calls and the clone size are those of that table, but D and trimming were determined from the DNA. Among about 70,000 clones listed, approximately 80% were seen once. This TCR was recovered from a human donor in a cohort sampled during active COVID-19. Sequencing was done on a sample of peripheral blood. The chain links TRBV5-1 to TRBJ1-6, with a weak D call TRBD1 (5 bases). CDR3 DNA: TGCGCCAGCAGCTTGGCCGGGACTGGTAATTCACCCCTCCACTTT. Amino acid sequence: CASSLAGTGNSPLHF.